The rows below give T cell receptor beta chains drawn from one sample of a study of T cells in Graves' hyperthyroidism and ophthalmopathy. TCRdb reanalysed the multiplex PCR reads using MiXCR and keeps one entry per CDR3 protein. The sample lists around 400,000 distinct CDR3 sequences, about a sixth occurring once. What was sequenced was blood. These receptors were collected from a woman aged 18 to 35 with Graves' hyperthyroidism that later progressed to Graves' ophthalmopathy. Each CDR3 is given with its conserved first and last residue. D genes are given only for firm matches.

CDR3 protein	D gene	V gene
CASSSQLFGHLPQETQYF	.	TRBV6-1
CASSEGQGPNEKLFF	TRBD1	TRBV25-1
CASSAPSPTYEQYF	.	TRBV18
CASRLTGGGTGELFF	TRBD1	TRBV2
CASGRNTEAFF	.	TRBV6-1
CASSSDNPRYEQYF	.	TRBV28
CASSPGTDYIMNTEAFF	.	TRBV5-1
CSAGPADTQYF	.	TRBV20-1
CAWSVGLAGGEQFF	TRBD2	TRBV30
CASSSVQGVTEAFF	.	TRBV7-2
CAISRTSGTPGEQYF	TRBD2	TRBV10-3
CASSSTQGNEKLFF	.	TRBV5-1
CSARDSSGSGYEQYF	TRBD2	TRBV20-1
CASSPDSSSYNSPLHF	.	TRBV2
CSAREASGIYEQYF	TRBD2	TRBV20-1
CASSAKGLGSAPNEKLFF	.	TRBV9
CASSVGGNPSGANVLTF	.	TRBV9
CASGRSYNEQFF	.	TRBV7-6
CSAQGLIYFNEQFF	.	TRBV20-1
CASSLSWANVLTF	.	TRBV5-5
CASSSRTARVDSPLHF	.	TRBV7-9
CASSDPGGNSVDNEQFF	.	TRBV5-6
CASSTGHVLISGNTIYF	.	TRBV5-6
CASSLVKGREQYF	.	TRBV7-2
CASSVGQLNEQFF	.	TRBV6-1
CATSRAGLGDEQYF	.	TRBV15
CAWSGGPVINEQFF	.	TRBV30
CASRVTSGYNEQFF	TRBD2	TRBV12-3/TRBV12-4
CASATGGQETQYF	TRBD1	TRBV5-1
CASSFVGIEQYF	.	TRBV7-9
CASSPSGGSNEKLFF	TRBD1	TRBV12-3/TRBV12-4
CASSFGATGGYGYTF	TRBD1	TRBV28
CSARDRDLYYEQYF	.	TRBV20-1
CASNPAGVFCSPLHF	.	TRBV12-3/TRBV12-4
CASSVGLAGAYNEQFF	TRBD2	TRBV9
CAWSALSSGSYNEQFF	TRBD2	TRBV30
CASSHPNTDTQYF	.	TRBV7-9
CASSYNLRQGDPFGNTEAFF	TRBD1	TRBV6-2/TRBV6-3
CASSLTPGGAYNEQFF	TRBD2	TRBV7-9
CAIRADRGASPLHF	TRBD1	TRBV10-3
CSARADRGAYEQYF	TRBD1	TRBV20-1
CASGTSGSQGETQYF	TRBD2	TRBV5-1
CASSPRQGGEDEQFF	TRBD1	TRBV18
CSASPVVRTSGANYNEQFF	TRBD2	TRBV20-1
CSASRGKNTGELFF	.	TRBV20-1
CAISESRTGGVGNTIYF	TRBD1	TRBV10-3
CATSSEASGSYGEQYF	TRBD2	TRBV15
CASSQDPARTRANEQFF	.	TRBV4-1
CASSLSTGYYGYTF	.	TRBV5-1
CASSPTPSSYEQYF	.	TRBV9
CASSVVGSYEQYF	.	TRBV6-1
CASSYLTSGRLTDTQYF	TRBD2	TRBV6-2/TRBV6-3
CASSQDELAGGNEQFF	TRBD2	TRBV4-2
CASGSYFEKLFF	.	TRBV27
CASSFQVGETQYF	.	TRBV27
CASSGSLNTEAFF	.	TRBV2
CSARGMYRTGPNYGYTF	.	TRBV20-1
CASSSREGKLFF	.	TRBV7-6
CASSLVEDTQYF	.	TRBV12-3/TRBV12-4
CASSASGTTYEQYF	TRBD2	TRBV5-1